This T cell receptor beta chain comes out of a study of blood T cell repertoires in COVID-19. Looking at the study overall: Acute-phase and convalescent COVID-19 samples originated in the United States, Italy and Spain. From T cells, B-cell-depleted T cells, or PBMCs came the material, which was cDNA or gDNA.

In the source study's methods: Scientists estimated how many nucleated cells there were by amplifying reference gene primers. The assay was immunoSEQ multiplex PCR, and TCRdb's table has in-frame clones only and misses some. The V and J calls and clone size are taken from that table; D and trimming were inferred from the DNA. The sample shows about 160,000 clones, about 91% of them seen only once. V was cut by 3 bases and J by 0 bases, with 4 bases left in between. Germline CDR1 is SGHTS and CDR2 is YDEGEE. CDR3 size: 13 residues. This clone showed up just a few times. Specimen: peripheral blood. The source is a woman in her sixties or seventies who had recovered from COVID-19. The rearrangement joins TRBV5-8 to TRBJ2-1; D gene uncertain. In nucleotides, the CDR3 is TGTGCCAGCAGCTGGAGCTCCTACAATGAGCAGTTCTTC. Encoded protein: CASSWSSYNEQFF. The full variable domain, its missing parts supplied by reference TRBV5-8 and TRBJ2-1, is EAGVTQSPTHLIKTRGQQATLRCSPISGHTSVYWYQQALGLGLQFLLWYDEGEERNRGNFPPRFSGRQFPNYSSELNVNALELEDSALYLCASSWSSYNEQFFGPGTRLTVL.